The 15 T cell receptor beta chains presented below share a single source sample, sequenced in a study of cytomegalovirus exposure and HLA in healthy donors. PCR primers comprised 60 Vbeta and 13 Jbeta primers. Clones were sequenced by immunoSEQ multiplex PCR, and TCRdb holds only the in-frame ones, with some missing. Counted here are about 54,000 clones, approximately 86% occurring once; the ten biggest clones make up approximately 2.8%. Sequenced material: PBMCs. The origin of the receptors is a young woman in good health and CMV-seronegative.

The V and J genes are TRBV28 and TRBJ2-3, with 11 bases aligning to TRBD2. CDR1 and CDR2 (germline): MDHEN, SYDVKM. J was trimmed by 4 bases and V by 4 bases; bases with no gene match: 10. The CDR3 is 17 amino acids. The CDR3 DNA is TGTGCCAGCAGTTCGGTACTAGCGGGAGTTGCTTCAGATACGCAGTATTTT. Translated, it gives CASSSVLAGVASDTQYF.

This clone was detected only a few times. The V call is TRBV7-3, the J call TRBJ2-3; D is perhaps TRBD2 (6 bases). The ends were cut back, 9 bases at V and 5 bases at J, with 12 bases in the middle. Germline V gene data show CDR1 as SGHTA and CDR2 as FQGTGA. This CDR3 comprises 12 residues. CDR3 loop: CARAEGLDTQYF. Here the CDR3 DNA reads TGTGCCAGAGCAGAGGGACTAGATACGCAGTATTTT.

The chain links TRBV28 to TRBJ2-6; TRBD1 agrees at 9 bases. Per germline, CDR1 MDHEN and CDR2 SYDVKM. V lost 8 bases, J lost 6 bases, and 11 bases stayed unmatched. The CDR3 totals 16 residues. The CDR3, as DNA: TGTGCCAGCGGGGGCAGGGACAGGGCGGCGGCCAACGTCCTGACTTTC. This gives the protein CASGGRDRAAANVLTF. The variable domain in full, completed from reference TRBV28 and TRBJ2-6, reads DVKVTQSSRYLVKRTGEKVFLECVQDMDHENMFWYRQDPGLGLRLIYFSYDVKMKEKGDIPEGYSVSREKKERFSLILESASTNQTSMYLCASGGRDRAAANVLTFGAGSRLTVL.

This chain joins TRBV11-2 and TRBJ2-1, with 7 bases lining up with TRBD2. There are 12 residues in the CDR3. With V trimmed by 5 bases and J by 7 bases, 2 bases remained unmatched. Germline V gene data show CDR1 as SGHAT and CDR2 as FQNNGV. As DNA, the CDR3 is TGTGCCAGCAGCCGCGGGGGAAATGAGCAGTTCTTC. This gives the protein CASSRGGNEQFF.

The chain is built from TRBV29-1 and TRBJ1-2; 9 bases match TRBD1. This CDR3 is 13 amino acids long. Germline assignment: CDR1 SQVTM and CDR2 ANQGSEA. Trimming at V came to 7 bases and at J to 5 bases, leaving 8 bases not matched to a gene. CDR3 sequence: CSAGQGRYYGYTF. The CDR3, as DNA: TGCAGCGCTGGACAGGGGAGATATTATGGCTACACCTTC.

The chain is built from TRBV28 and TRBJ2-1; 9 bases match TRBD2. This CDR3 is built from 13 residues. V was clipped by 10 bases and J by 3 bases; unmatched bases: 4. Germline CDR1 is MDHEN and CDR2 is SYDVKM. CDR3 sequence (DNA): TGTGCCACCCTAGCGGGACTCTACAATGAGCAGTTCTTC. Amino acids: CATLAGLYNEQFF.

V usage is TRBV28 and J usage is TRBJ1-6; the D is unclear. With 8 bases removed from V and 0 bases from J, the gap between germline ends came to 11 bases. Germline assignment: CDR1 MDHEN and CDR2 SYDVKM. The CDR3 is 15 amino acids. CDR3 sequence (DNA): TGTGCCAGCCAGGACGGGAGCTCCTATAATTCACCCCTCCACTTT. Translated, it gives CASQDGSSYNSPLHF. The full variable domain, in which reference TRBV28 and TRBJ1-6 provide the parts outside the CDR3, is DVKVTQSSRYLVKRTGEKVFLECVQDMDHENMFWYRQDPGLGLRLIYFSYDVKMKEKGDIPEGYSVSREKKERFSLILESASTNQTSMYLCASQDGSSYNSPLHFGNGTRLTVT.

The chain employs TRBV30 and TRBJ2-7; 7 bases agree with TRBD1. In germline, CDR1 is GTSNPN, CDR2 SVGIG (reference sequence). The V segment lost 3 bases and the J segment 1 base; nucleotides outside the gene matches: 3. The CDR3 covers 13 residues. CDR3: CAWSPGQSYEQYF. For the CDR3, the DNA is TGTGCCTGGAGCCCGGGACAGTCCTACGAGCAGTACTTC.

The genes are TRBV30 and TRBJ2-2; 12 bases map to TRBD2. The junction had 12 bases not matched to a gene; V was cut back by 0 bases and J by 1 base. Germline-derived CDR1 and CDR2 are GTSNPN and SVGIG (reference sequence). The CDR3 loop spans 20 amino acids. CDR3 in DNA: TGTGCCTGGAGTGTATCGGGCCTAGCGGGAGGGTTACGGAACACCGGGGAGCTGTTTTTT. Translating gives CAWSVSGLAGGLRNTGELFF.

The genes are TRBV5-4 and TRBJ2-7, with 11 bases identical to TRBD2. CDR1 is SGHNT and CDR2 is YYREEE in the germline V gene (reference sequence). CDR3 length: 15 residues. J lost 8 bases, V lost 0 bases, and 7 bases had no gene match. CDR3: CASSLELAGAFKQYF. In nucleotides, the CDR3 is TGTGCCAGCAGCTTGGAACTAGCGGGAGCCTTTAAGCAGTACTTC.

The chain links TRBV6-5 to TRBJ2-3; TRBD1 matches 10 bases. Trimming at V came to 0 bases and at J to 5 bases, leaving 2 bases not matched to a gene. Per the germline V gene, CDR1 is MNHEY and CDR2 is SVGAGI. CDR3 length: 15 amino acids. The CDR3 region has the DNA TGTGCCAGCAGTTACTCGCGGGACAGGGGAGATACGCAGTATTTT. Its protein product is CASSYSRDRGDTQYF.

This chain's CDR3 is CSVRDRGYGDTQYF. The CDR3 nucleotides are TGCAGCGTTAGGGACAGGGGGTATGGAGATACGCAGTATTTT. The V call is TRBV29-1, the J call TRBJ2-3; TRBD1 aligns across 11 bases. V lost 5 bases and J lost 5; bases outside the gene matches: 6. This CDR3 region has 14 residues. The germline V gene encodes CDR1 SQVTM and CDR2 ANQGSEA.

This chain uses TRBV10-2 with TRBJ2-1; 9 nucleotides line up with TRBD1. From germline, CDR1 is WSHSY and CDR2 SAAADI. With 1 base clipped from V and 7 bases from J, the junction kept 14 bases outside the gene matches. The CDR3 is 18 amino acids. In DNA form, the CDR3 reads TGCGCCAGCAGTGAGTGGTCCGGGACAGGGCTCGTGGGGAATGAGCAGTTCTTC. Translated, it gives CASSEWSGTGLVGNEQFF.

The chain couples TRBV6-4 to TRBJ2-1; D is perhaps TRBD1 (6 bases). The CDR3 length is 13 residues. The ends were cut back, 6 bases at V and 8 bases at J, with 14 bases in the middle. The germline gives CDR1 MRHNA, CDR2 SNTAGT. The CDR3 sequence: CASRIRQVYEQFF. The CDR3, as DNA: TGTGCCAGCAGGATTCGACAGGTATATGAGCAGTTCTTC.

This chain joins TRBV6-1 and TRBJ1-2; 9 nucleotides line up with TRBD1. Germline lookup yields CDR1 MNHNS and CDR2 SASEGT. The CDR3 consists of 14 residues. The V and J ends lost 10 bases and 2 bases, in that order; junction bases with no gene match: 8. The CDR3 region is CATSRDRENYGYTF. The CDR3 coding sequence is TGTGCCACCTCCCGGGACAGGGAAAACTATGGCTACACCTTC.